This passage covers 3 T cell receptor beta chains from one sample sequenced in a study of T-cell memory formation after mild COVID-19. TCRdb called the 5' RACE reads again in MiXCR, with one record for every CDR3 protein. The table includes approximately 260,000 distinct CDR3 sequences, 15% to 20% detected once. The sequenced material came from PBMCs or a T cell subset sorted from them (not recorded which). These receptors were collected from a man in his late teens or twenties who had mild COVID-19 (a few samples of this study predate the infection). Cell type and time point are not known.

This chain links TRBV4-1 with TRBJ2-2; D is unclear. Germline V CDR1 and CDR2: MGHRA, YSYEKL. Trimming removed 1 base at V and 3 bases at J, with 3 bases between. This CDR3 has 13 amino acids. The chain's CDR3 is CASSQVDTGELFF. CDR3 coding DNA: TGCGCCAGCAGCCAAGTGGACACCGGGGAGCTGTTTTTT.

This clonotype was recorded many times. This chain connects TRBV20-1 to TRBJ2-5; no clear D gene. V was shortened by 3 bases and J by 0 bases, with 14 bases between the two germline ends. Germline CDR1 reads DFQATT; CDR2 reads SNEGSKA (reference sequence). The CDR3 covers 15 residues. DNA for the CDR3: TGCAGTGCTAGGGGCCGGTTGTGGTACCAAGAGACCCAGTACTTC. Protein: CSARGRLWYQETQYF.

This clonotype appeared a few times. The CDR3 reads CASRLGPNNEQFF. The CDR3 region has the DNA TGTGCCAGCAGATTGGGACCGAACAATGAGCAGTTCTTC. The genes are TRBV2 and TRBJ2-1; possibly TRBD1 or TRBD2 for D (5 bases each). Trimming cost V 6 bases and J 5 bases, with 11 bases left between them. CDR1 and CDR2 from the germline V gene are SNHLY and FYNNEI. This CDR3 spans 13 amino acids.